This record concerns one TCR beta chain sequence. These data originate in a study of OX40 agonist ivuxolimab in advanced cancers. The repertoire was sequenced with immunoSEQ multiplex PCR; TCRdb's copy has only in-frame clones and lacks some. The sample holds approximately 20,000 clones; around 87% are singletons and the top ten take 15% to 20%. This CDR3 spans 13 amino acids. Trimming took off 9 bases at V and 3 bases at J, with 15 bases between the two ends. Germline V lookup: CDR1 MGHDK, CDR2 SYGVNS. The sequence derives from an adult with an advanced solid tumor such as melanoma, head and neck, liver or kidney cancer. The starting material was CD4+ or CD8+ T cells sorted from blood, obtained in a trial of the OX40 agonist ivuxolimab. The chain combines TRBV25-1 with TRBJ2-7; D assignment may be TRBD1 or TRBD2 (7 bases each). The CDR3 loop is CASSGGGDYEQYF. In nucleotides, the CDR3 is TGTGCCAGTTCAGGGGGAGGGGACTACGAGCAGTACTTC.